A selection of T cell receptor beta chains follows, all from one sample in a study of cytomegalovirus exposure and HLA in healthy donors. Repertoires were generated with immunoSEQ multiplex PCR, while TCRdb's copy carries only in-frame clones and drops some. Among about 130,000 clones listed, about 83% were seen once. The sequenced sample was PBMCs. These receptor sequences come from a girl aged 2 to 10 in good health and CMV-seronegative. Each CDR3 is given with its conserved first and last residue. The order of the fields is V gene, CDR3 length, J gene, CDR3 protein.

TRBV28	14	TRBJ1-1	CASSLGQTNTEAFF
TRBV19	12	TRBJ1-5	CASSSLARPQHF
TRBV4-1	15	TRBJ2-7	CASSQTYRDSYEQYF
TRBV5-6	16	TRBJ1-6	CASSTSTWGRASPLHF
TRBV4-1	16	TRBJ2-7	CASSQDEGTGVGAQYF
TRBV7-6	15	TRBJ2-7	CASSLAASGIYEQYF
TRBV5-6	12	TRBJ2-7	CASSLVRGEQYF
TRBV7-9	16	TRBJ2-2	CASSAGGQGDTGELFF
TRBV9	13	TRBJ2-5	CASSVDRQETQYF
TRBV11-2	14	TRBJ1-5	CASSLTTGNQPQHF
TRBV9	16	TRBJ1-6	CASSVGPPSYNSPLHF
TRBV6-5	15	TRBJ2-2	CASSYSNRGTGELFF
TRBV11-2	15	TRBJ2-7	CASSLFGGLSYEQYF
TRBV19	14	TRBJ1-4	CASSTPARNEKLFF
TRBV5-3	14	TRBJ1-5	CARSLGQGNQPQHF
TRBV27	15	TRBJ1-1	CASSLGQGANTEAFF
TRBV5-4	15	TRBJ2-1	CASTSPLAGYNEQFF
TRBV6-5	14	TRBJ2-1	CASTREGVSNEQFF
TRBV5-5	13	TRBJ1-5	CASSLGAGQPQHF
TRBV5-5	18	TRBJ2-2	CASSLALGSGRTTGELFF